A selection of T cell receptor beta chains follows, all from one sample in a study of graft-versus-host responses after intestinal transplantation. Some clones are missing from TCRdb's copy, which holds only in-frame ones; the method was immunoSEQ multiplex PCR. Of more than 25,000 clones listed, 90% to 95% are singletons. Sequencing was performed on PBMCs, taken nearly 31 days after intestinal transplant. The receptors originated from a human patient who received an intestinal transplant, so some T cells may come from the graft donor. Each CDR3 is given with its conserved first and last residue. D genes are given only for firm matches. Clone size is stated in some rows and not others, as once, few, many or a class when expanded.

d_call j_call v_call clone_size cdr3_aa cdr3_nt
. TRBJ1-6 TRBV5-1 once CASSLSAGMASPLHF TGCGCCAGCAGCTTGAGCGCAGGGATGGCTTCACCCCTCCACTTT
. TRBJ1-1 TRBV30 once CAWSRSQSTEAFF TGTGCCTGGAGCCGATCCCAAAGTACTGAAGCTTTCTTT
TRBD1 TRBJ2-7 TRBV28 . CAGRPRDRSSYEQYF TGTGCCGGCAGGCCCCGGGACAGAAGCTCCTACGAGCAGTACTTC
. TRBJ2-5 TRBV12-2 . CASRPTRDCEETQYF TGTGCAAGTCGCCCGACTAGGGATTGCGAGGAGACCCAGTACTTC
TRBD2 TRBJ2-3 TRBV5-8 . CASSLVVVTSGGISTDTQYF TGTGCCAGCAGCTTGGTAGTTGTGACTAGCGGGGGGATCTCCACAGATACGCAGTATTTT
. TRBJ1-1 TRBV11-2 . CASSLSFRRKGRGGTEAFF TGTGCCAGCAGCTTATCATTTCGTCGGAAGGGAAGAGGTGGGACTGAAGCTTTCTTT
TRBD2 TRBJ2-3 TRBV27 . CASSLYPPRGGSPTDTQYF TGTGCCAGCAGTTTATATCCCCCTCGTGGCGGGAGCCCCACAGATACGCAGTATTTT
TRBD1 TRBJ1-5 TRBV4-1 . CASSLTPGQRPDGNQPQHF TGCGCCAGCAGCCTTACACCGGGACAGCGACCTGATGGCAATCAGCCCCAGCATTTT
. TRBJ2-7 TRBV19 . CASSVSGTHLNEQYF TGTGCCAGTAGTGTCTCCGGGACTCATTTAAACGAGCAGTACTTC
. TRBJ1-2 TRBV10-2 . CASSAGTGRGYTF TGCGCCAGCAGCGCCGGGACCGGCCGGGGCTACACCTTC
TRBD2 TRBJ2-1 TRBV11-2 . CASSLGLAGAHFF TGTGCCAGCAGCTTAGGGCTAGCGGGGGCCCATTTCTTC
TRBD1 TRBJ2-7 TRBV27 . CASSLLRTGDLYEQYF TGTGCCAGCAGTTTACTAAGGACAGGGGATCTCTACGAGCAGTACTTC
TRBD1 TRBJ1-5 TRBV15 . CATSRDPGGDYSNQPQHF TGTGCCACCAGCAGAGACCCAGGGGGCGATTATAGCAATCAGCCCCAGCATTTT
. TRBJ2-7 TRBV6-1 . CASRQAQGEQYF TGTGCCAGCAGACAGGCCCAGGGCGAGCAGTACTTC
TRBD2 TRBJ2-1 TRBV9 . CASSANRDYYNEQFF TGTGCCAGCAGCGCAAATAGGGACTACTACAATGAGCAGTTCTTC
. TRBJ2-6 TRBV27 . CASSFSGANVLTF TGTGCCAGCAGTTTTTCTGGGGCCAACGTCCTGACTTTC
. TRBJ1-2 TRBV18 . CASSPRRDGYGYTF TGTGCCAGCTCACCGCGCCGGGACGGCTATGGCTACACCTTC
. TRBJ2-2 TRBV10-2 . CASHRPNTGELFF TGCGCCAGCCACAGGCCGAACACCGGGGAGCTGTTTTTT
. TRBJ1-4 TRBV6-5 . CASSYSDRGKLFF TGTGCCAGCAGTTACTCGGATCGGGGAAAACTGTTTTTT
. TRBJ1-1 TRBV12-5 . CASGFSPGLTLNTEAFF TGTGCTAGTGGTTTTTCGCCAGGCCTTACTTTGAACACTGAAGCTTTCTTT
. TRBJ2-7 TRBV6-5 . CASSYTDSRSYEQYF TGTGCCAGCAGTTACACAGACAGCCGCTCCTACGAGCAGTACTTC
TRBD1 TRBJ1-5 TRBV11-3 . CARIQGCNQPQHF TGTGCCAGAATACAGGGGTGCAATCAGCCCCAGCATTTT
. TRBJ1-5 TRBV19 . CASSMVIYSNQPQHF TGTGCCAGTAGTATGGTGATTTATAGCAATCAGCCCCAGCATTTT
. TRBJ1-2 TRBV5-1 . CASSFRGTGYGYTF TGCGCCAGCAGCTTTCGGGGAACGGGCTATGGCTACACCTTC
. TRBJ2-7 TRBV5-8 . CASSFRDPRDDYEQYF TGTGCCAGCAGCTTCCGGGACCCAAGGGATGACTACGAGCAGTACTTC
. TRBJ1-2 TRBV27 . CALPPGNGYTF TGTGCCCTCCCCCCCGGGAATGGCTACACCTTC
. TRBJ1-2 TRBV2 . CASSGTTRASVHGYTF TGTGCCAGCAGTGGTACCACCAGGGCTTCGGTTCATGGCTACACCTTC
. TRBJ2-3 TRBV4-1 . CASSPDSSSTDTQYF TGCGCCAGCAGCCCTGACAGCTCTAGCACAGATACGCAGTATTTT
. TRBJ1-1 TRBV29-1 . CSVELPSSRTEAFF TGCAGCGTTGAGCTCCCAAGCAGCAGGACTGAAGCTTTCTTT
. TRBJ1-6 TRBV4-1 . CASSQGKNSSPLHF TGCGCCAGCAGCCAAGGAAAGAATAGTTCACCCCTCCACTTT
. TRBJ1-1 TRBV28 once CASHDRNTEAFF TGTGCCAGCCACGACAGGAACACTGAAGCTTTCTTT
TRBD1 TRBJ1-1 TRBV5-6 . CASSPGTGGTEAFF TGTGCCAGCAGCCCCGGGACAGGAGGTACTGAAGCTTTCTTT
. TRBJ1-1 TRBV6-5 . CASSPNSGNTEAFF TGTGCCAGCAGCCCGAACTCAGGGAACACTGAAGCTTTCTTT
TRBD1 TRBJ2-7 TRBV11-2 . CASSLWGPGQGEEQYF TGTGCCAGCAGCTTATGGGGCCCGGGACAGGGGGAAGAGCAGTACTTC
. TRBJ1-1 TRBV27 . CASSLWLNTEAFF TGTGCCAGCAGCTTGTGGTTGAACACTGAAGCTTTCTTT
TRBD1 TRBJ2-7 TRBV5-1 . CASSLGGQGYEQYF TGCGCCAGCAGCTTGGGGGGACAGGGCTACGAGCAGTACTTC
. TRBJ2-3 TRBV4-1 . CASSHGWGDSTDTQYF TGCGCCAGCAGCCACGGGTGGGGGGACAGCACAGATACGCAGTATTTT
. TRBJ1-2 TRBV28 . CASSLTTQIYGYTF TGTGCCAGCAGTTTAACGACACAAATCTATGGCTACACCTTC
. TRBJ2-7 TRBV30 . CAWGTAYEQYF TGTGCCTGGGGGACTGCCTACGAGCAGTACTTC
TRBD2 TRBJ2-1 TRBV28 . CASSSTSGLAVEQFF TGTGCCAGCAGTTCCACCTCGGGACTAGCGGTAGAGCAGTTCTTC
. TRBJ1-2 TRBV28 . CASSPQWDYGYTF TGTGCCAGCAGCCCCCAATGGGACTATGGCTACACCTTC
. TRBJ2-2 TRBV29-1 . CSVEGGGGQANTGELFF TGCAGCGTTGAGGGGGGAGGTGGACAGGCGAACACCGGGGAGCTGTTTTTT
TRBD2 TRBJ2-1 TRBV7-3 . CASSFDGTSLPNEQFF TGTGCCAGCAGCTTCGATGGGACTAGCCTGCCGAATGAGCAGTTCTTC